This T cell receptor (beta chain) was sequenced for a study of T cells in localized non-small cell lung cancer. Findings and limits, study-wide: A median of 57 clones ranked among the top 100 in tumor appeared in adjacent lung.

A note on this clone: What it binds is not known.

This table comes from immunoSEQ multiplex PCR, and its TCRdb copy is limited to in-frame clones, with some not included. Here the sample spans tens of thousands of clones, approximately 84% being singletons. Sequences were derived from peripheral blood, sampled before any cancer treatment. The receptor was derived from a man between 35 and 75 years old with stage I lung adenocarcinoma.

The CDR3 nucleotides read TGTGCCAGCAGCTTACAGGGACAAACCTATGGCTACACCTTC. Encoded protein: CASSLQGQTYGYTF. The chain joins TRBV5-4 to TRBJ1-2, with D possibly matching TRBD1 (6 bases). Trimming stripped 2 bases from V and 4 bases from J, with 12 bases between. The CDR3 has 14 amino acids. CDR1 and CDR2 from the germline V gene are SGHNT and YYREEE (reference sequence).